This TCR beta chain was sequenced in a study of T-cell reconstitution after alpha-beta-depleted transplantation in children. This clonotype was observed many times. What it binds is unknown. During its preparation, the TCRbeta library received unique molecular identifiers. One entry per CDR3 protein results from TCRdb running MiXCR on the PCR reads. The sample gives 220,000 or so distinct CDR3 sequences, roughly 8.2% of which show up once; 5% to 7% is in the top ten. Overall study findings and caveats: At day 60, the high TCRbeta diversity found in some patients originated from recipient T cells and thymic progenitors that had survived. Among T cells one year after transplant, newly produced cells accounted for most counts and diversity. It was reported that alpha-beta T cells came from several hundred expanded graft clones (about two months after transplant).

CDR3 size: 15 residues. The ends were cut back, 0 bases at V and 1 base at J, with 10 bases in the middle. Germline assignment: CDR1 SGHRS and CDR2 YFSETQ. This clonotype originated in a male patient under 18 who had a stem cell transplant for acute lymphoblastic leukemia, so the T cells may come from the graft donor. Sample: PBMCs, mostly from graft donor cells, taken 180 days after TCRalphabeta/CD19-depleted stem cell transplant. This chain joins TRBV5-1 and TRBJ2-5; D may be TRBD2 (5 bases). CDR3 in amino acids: CASSLVRAAQETQYF. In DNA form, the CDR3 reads TGCGCCAGCAGCTTGGTGAGGGCAGCCCAAGAGACCCAGTACTTC.